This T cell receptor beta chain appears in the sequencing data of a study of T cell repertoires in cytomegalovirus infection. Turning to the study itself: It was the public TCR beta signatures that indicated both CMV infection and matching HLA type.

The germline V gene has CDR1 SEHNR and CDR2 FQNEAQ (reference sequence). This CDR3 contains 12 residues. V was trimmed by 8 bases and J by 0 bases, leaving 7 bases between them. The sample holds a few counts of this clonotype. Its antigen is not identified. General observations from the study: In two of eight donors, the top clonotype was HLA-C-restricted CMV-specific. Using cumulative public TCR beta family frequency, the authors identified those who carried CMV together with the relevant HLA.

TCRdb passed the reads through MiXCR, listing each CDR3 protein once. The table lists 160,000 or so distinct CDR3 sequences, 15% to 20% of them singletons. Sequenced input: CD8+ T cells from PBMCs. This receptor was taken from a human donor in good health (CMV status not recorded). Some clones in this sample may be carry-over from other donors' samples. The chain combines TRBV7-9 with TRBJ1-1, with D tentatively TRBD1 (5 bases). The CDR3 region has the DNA TGTGCCAGCGGGGGGGTGAACACTGAAGCTTTCTTT. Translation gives CASGGVNTEAFF.